Below, 18 T cell receptor beta chains from the same sample are listed, as sequenced in a study of blood T cells in healthy people across ages. The second PCR ran 7 to 11 cycles with a sample-barcoded 5' primer and J-beta primers. TCRdb used MiXCR to reprocess the 5' RACE reads, holding one entry per CDR3 protein. Of more than 1.4 million distinct CDR3 sequences listed, 42% are singletons. The sequencing input was blood. Receptors originate from a woman under 30 in good health.

This chain joins TRBV12-3 or TRBV12-4 and TRBJ2-7, with D perhaps assigned TRBD1 or TRBD2 (5 bases each). The J call may not be correct, given that the DNA end is closer to TRBJ2-5. CDR3 length: 15 residues. The CDR3 DNA sequence: TGTGCCAGCAACCCTTCCGGGACCCCGCGGGAGACCCAGTACTTC. It translates to CASNPSGTPRETQYF.

The chain uses TRBV10-3 and TRBJ2-2; D is unresolved. Germline-derived CDR1 and CDR2 are ENHRY and SYGVKD. The CDR3 consists of 13 residues. Trimming cost V 7 bases and J 0 bases, with 6 bases left between them. CDR3 sequence: CAITGANTGELFF. The CDR3 DNA reads as TGTGCCATCACAGGAGCGAACACCGGGGAGCTGTTTTTT.

This sequence joins TRBV7-6 and TRBJ1-3; 8 bases match TRBD1. There are 17 residues in the CDR3. Germline CDR1 reads SGHVS; CDR2 reads FNYEAQ. Trimming removed 1 base from V and 4 bases from J; junction bases left unmatched: 9. The CDR3 nucleotides read TGTGCCAGCAGCTTAGACCCCCAGGGGGCCGTCGGAAACACCATATATTTT. Protein: CASSLDPQGAVGNTIYF.

The V gene is TRBV7-8, the J gene TRBJ1-1, with D maybe TRBD1 (5 bases). The CDR3 spans 16 residues. Germline V CDR1 and CDR2: SGHVS, FQNEAQ. V was pared by 2 bases and J by 1 base, with 14 bases between. The CDR3, as DNA: TGTGCCAGCAGCTTAAAGGCAGGGCTGGGGAACACTGAAGCTTTCTTT. Amino acids: CASSLKAGLGNTEAFF.

The chain recombines TRBV4-1 with TRBJ1-1, with 9 bases fitting TRBD1. Germline V gene lookup returns CDR1 MGHRA and CDR2 YSYEKL. V lost 5 bases to trimming and J lost 1 base; unmatched junction nucleotides: 5. The length of the CDR3 is 15 residues. The DNA of the CDR3 is TGCGCCAGCAGCAAACAGGGGGCGACGAACACTGAAGCTTTCTTT. Its translation is CASSKQGATNTEAFF.

The gene calls are TRBV14 and TRBJ1-5, with D tentatively TRBD1 (5 bases). Trimming stripped 0 bases from V and 5 bases from J, with 23 bases between. Germline assignment: CDR1 SGHDN and CDR2 FVKESK. CDR3 length: 19 residues. The CDR3 loop reads CASSQDYRPGWGIYQPQHF. In nucleotides, the CDR3 is TGTGCCAGCAGCCAAGATTACCGCCCGGGTTGGGGGATTTATCAGCCCCAGCATTTT.

The chain is built from TRBV28 and TRBJ1-1; D gene uncertain. Germline assignment: CDR1 MDHEN and CDR2 SYDVKM. The V end lost 8 bases, the J end lost 3 bases, and 19 bases lay between the germline ends. The CDR3 runs to 15 residues. This CDR3 is CASWRIRAQYTEAFF. The CDR3 DNA is TGTGCCAGCTGGAGGATAAGGGCCCAATACACTGAAGCTTTCTTT.

The rearrangement links TRBV12-3 or TRBV12-4 to TRBJ2-3; D is possibly TRBD1 (6 bases). The CDR3 spans 14 residues. Trimming left V 4 bases short and J 2 bases short, with 10 bases between. The CDR3 spells CASSWDISTDTQYF. The CDR3 DNA follows: TGTGCCAGCAGTTGGGACATCTCCACAGATACGCAGTATTTT.

This chain joins TRBV12-3 or TRBV12-4 and TRBJ1-6; 8 bases fit TRBD1. This CDR3 is built from 13 residues. After removal of 8 bases from V and 9 bases from J, the junction contained 6 bases not matched to a gene. The CDR3, as DNA: TGTGCCAGCTCAGGGGGCAGTATTTCACCCCTCCACTTT. The encoded protein is CASSGGSISPLHF.

The chain combines TRBV7-3 with TRBJ2-1; 7 bases are a match to TRBD2. CDR1 SGHTA and CDR2 FQGTGA come from the germline V gene. The CDR3 extends over 15 amino acids. Trimming cost V 5 bases and J 5 bases; bases outside gene matches: 9. CDR3 nucleotide sequence: TGTGCCAGCAGCCCAGGACTAGAGGGAGACAATGAGCAGTTCTTC. This translates into CASSPGLEGDNEQFF.

As DNA, the CDR3 is TGTGCCAGCAGCCCCCCGGGGTCCCCTCTCACAGATACGCAGTATTTT. Protein: CASSPPGSPLTDTQYF. The chain is built from TRBV11-1 and TRBJ2-3; perhaps TRBD2 as D (5 bases). The V end lost 5 bases, the J end lost 2 bases, and 17 bases lay between the germline ends. Germline CDR1 is SGHAT and CDR2 is FQDESV (reference sequence). The CDR3 runs 16 residues.

The sample holds a few counts of this clonotype. This chain joins TRBV14 and TRBJ2-3; 12 positions agree with TRBD2. V lost 0 bases, J lost 7 bases, and 5 bases stayed unmatched. The CDR3 contains 16 residues. CDR1 and CDR2 (germline): SGHDN, FVKESK. The CDR3 is CASSQDGLAGLHTQYF. CDR3 bases: TGTGCCAGCAGCCAAGACGGACTAGCGGGGCTCCATACGCAGTATTTT. Full variable domain (outside the CDR3, taken from reference TRBV14 and TRBJ2-3): EAGVTQFPSHSVIEKGQTVTLRCDPISGHDNLYWYRRVMGKEIKFLLHFVKESKQDESGMPNNRFLAERTGGTYSTLKVQPAELEDSGVYFCASSQDGLAGLHTQYFGPGTRLTVL.

The sample holds a few counts of this clonotype. The V and J genes are TRBV20-1 and TRBJ2-5, with 10 bases aligning to TRBD2. Losses at the gene ends were 3 bases for V and 3 bases for J; bases not matched to a gene: 10. CDR1 DFQATT and CDR2 SNEGSKA come from the germline V gene (reference sequence). The CDR3 has 16 amino acids. The CDR3 DNA sequence: TGCAGTGCTAGTAGACCGGGACTAGCGTTTAAAGAGACCCAGTACTTC. This sequence encodes CSASRPGLAFKETQYF.

This clonotype was recorded many times. The chain is built from TRBV20-1 and TRBJ2-1; D unresolved. The V and J ends lost 2 bases and 4 bases respectively, with 0 bases between them. The CDR3 sequence is 10 residues long. CDR1 is DFQATT, CDR2 SNEGSKA, per germline (reference sequence). CDR3 sequence (DNA): TGCAGTGCTAGATACAATGAGCAGTTCTTC. It translates to CSARYNEQFF.

In its sample, this clonotype was seen a few times. V usage is TRBV3-1 and J usage is TRBJ1-1; the D gene is possibly TRBD1 (5 bases). The CDR3 length is 13 residues. Per the germline V gene, CDR1 is LGHDT and CDR2 is YNNKEL (reference sequence). With 6 bases removed from V and 5 bases from J, the gap between germline ends came to 13 bases. Here the CDR3 reads CASSPRGKTEAFF. The CDR3, as DNA: TGTGCCAGCAGTCCCCGGGGGAAGACTGAAGCTTTCTTT.

The J gene is TRBJ2-5, the V gene TRBV20-1, with D unclear. CDR3 size: 12 residues. CDR1 and CDR2 (germline): DFQATT, SNEGSKA (reference sequence). Trimming cost V 6 bases and J 0 bases, with 8 bases left between them. CDR3 nucleotides: TGCAGTGCCGGACGGAACCAAGAGACCCAGTACTTC. Translation gives CSAGRNQETQYF.

The V gene is TRBV20-1, the J gene TRBJ2-3; 10 positions agree with TRBD2. CDR3 size: 18 residues. Germline loops: CDR1 DFQATT, CDR2 SNEGSKA (reference sequence). The junction had 11 bases not matched to a gene; V was cut back by 0 bases and J by 2 bases. The CDR3 sequence is CSARDMASGRTTTDTQYF. The CDR3 nucleotides are TGCAGTGCTAGAGATATGGCTAGCGGGAGAACCACCACAGATACGCAGTATTTT.

This chain uses TRBV24-1 with TRBJ2-1; D tentatively reads TRBD1 or TRBD2 (7 bases each). This CDR3 is built from 16 residues. Trimming took off 4 bases at V and 8 bases at J, with 20 bases between the two ends. Germline V gives CDR1 KGHDR, CDR2 SFDVKD. The CDR3 nucleotides are TGTGCCACCAGTGAGCCAGGGGGACTCGGGGGGCATGAGCAGTTCTTC. This sequence encodes CATSEPGGLGGHEQFF.